The sequence of this T cell receptor beta chain was determined in a study of T cell repertoires in cytomegalovirus infection. Study-level information: In public TCR beta signatures, there were indications of both CMV infection and matching HLA type.

A single record per CDR3 protein comes from TCRdb applying MiXCR to the reads. The sample comprises 200,000 to 300,000 distinct CDR3 sequences, about 5.9% of which are singletons, and about 6% rests with the top ten. CDR3 length equals 16 residues. Germline CDR1 is DFQATT and CDR2 is SNEGSKA (reference sequence). With regard to this clonotype: The antigen is not known. A much larger clone lies a single base off, so this may be a read error.

Study-wide results and caveats: Predominance within the ex vivo response was attributable to HLA-C-restricted CMV-specific TCR beta clonotypes. Identification of carriers of CMV plus the relevant HLA was achieved through cumulative public TCR beta family frequency.

Sequenced: PBMCs. The chain has TRBV20-1 and TRBJ2-5; 10 bases map to TRBD2. The receptor comes from a human donor in good health (CMV status not recorded). Some clones in this sample may be carry-over from other donors' samples. In DNA, the CDR3 is TGCAGTGCTAGAGACGGGTTAGCGGGGGGACGGGAGACCCCGTACTTC. Residues: CSARDGLAGGRETPYF.